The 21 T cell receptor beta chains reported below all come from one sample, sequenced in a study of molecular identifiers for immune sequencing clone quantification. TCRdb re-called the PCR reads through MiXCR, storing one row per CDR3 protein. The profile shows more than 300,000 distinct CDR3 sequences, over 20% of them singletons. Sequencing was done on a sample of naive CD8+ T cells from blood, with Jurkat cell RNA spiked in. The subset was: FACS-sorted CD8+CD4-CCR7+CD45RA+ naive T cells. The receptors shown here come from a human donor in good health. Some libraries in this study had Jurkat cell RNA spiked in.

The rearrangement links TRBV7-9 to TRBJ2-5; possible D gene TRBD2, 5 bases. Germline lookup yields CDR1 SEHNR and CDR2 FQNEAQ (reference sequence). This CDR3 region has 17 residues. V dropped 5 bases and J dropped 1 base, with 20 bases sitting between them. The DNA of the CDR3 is TGTGCCAGCAGCACCCCGGGGATCTATTTATCCCAAGAGACCCAGTACTTC. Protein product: CASSTPGIYLSQETQYF.

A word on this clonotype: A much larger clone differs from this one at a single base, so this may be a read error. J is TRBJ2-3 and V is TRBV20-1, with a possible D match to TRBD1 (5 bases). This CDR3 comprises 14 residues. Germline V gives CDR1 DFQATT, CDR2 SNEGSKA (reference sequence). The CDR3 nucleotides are TGCAGTGGGCGGCAGGACCGAGGCACAGGTACGCAGTATTTT. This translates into CSGRQDRGTGTQYF.

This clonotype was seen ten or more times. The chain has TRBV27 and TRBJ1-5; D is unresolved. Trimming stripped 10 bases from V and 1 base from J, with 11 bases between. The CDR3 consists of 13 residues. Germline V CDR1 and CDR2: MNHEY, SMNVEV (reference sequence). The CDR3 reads CATSSASNQPQHF. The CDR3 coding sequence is TGTGCCACCTCCTCGGCCAGCAATCAGCCCCAGCATTTT.

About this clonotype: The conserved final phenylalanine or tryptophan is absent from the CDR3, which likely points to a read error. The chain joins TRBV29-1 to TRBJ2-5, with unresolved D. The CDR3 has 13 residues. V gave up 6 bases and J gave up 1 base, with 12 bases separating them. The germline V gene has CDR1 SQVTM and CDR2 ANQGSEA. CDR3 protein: CSVVHVSQETQYS. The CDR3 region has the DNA TGCAGCGTCGTACACGTTTCCCAAGAGACCCAGTACTCC.

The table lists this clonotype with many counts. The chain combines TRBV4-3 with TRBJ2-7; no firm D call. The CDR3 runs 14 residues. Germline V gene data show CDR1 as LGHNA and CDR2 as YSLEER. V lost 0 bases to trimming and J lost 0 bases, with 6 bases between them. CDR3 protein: CASSQDLFSYEQYF. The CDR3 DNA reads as TGCGCCAGCAGCCAAGATCTGTTCTCCTACGAGCAGTACTTC.

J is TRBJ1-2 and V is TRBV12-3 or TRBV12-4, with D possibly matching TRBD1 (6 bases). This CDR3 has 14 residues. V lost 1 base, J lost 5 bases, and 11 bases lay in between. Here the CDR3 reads CASSLVWDIYGYTF. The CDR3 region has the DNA TGTGCCAGCAGTTTAGTTTGGGACATATATGGCTACACCTTC.

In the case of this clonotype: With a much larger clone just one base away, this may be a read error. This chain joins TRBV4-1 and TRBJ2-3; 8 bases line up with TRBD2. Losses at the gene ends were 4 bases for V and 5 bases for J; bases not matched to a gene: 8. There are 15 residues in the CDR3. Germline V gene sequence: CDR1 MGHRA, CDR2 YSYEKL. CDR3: CASSPDGAGGDTQYF. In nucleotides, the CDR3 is TGCGCCAGCAGCCCAGATGGTGCGGGGGGAGATACGCAGTATTTT.

CDR3: CASRPGRSYEQYF. Written as DNA, the CDR3 is TGTGCCAGCAGGCCGGGACGGAGCTACGAGCAGTACTTC. V and J are TRBV6-5 and TRBJ2-7; the D call may be TRBD1 or TRBD2 (5 bases each). V was pared by 6 bases and J by 3 bases, with 12 bases between. The CDR3 has 13 amino acids. The germline V gene encodes CDR1 MNHEY and CDR2 SVGAGI.

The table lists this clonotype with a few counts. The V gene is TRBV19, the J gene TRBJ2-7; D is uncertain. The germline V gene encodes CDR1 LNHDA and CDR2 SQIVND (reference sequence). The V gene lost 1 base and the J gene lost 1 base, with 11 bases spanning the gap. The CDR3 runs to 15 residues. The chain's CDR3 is CASSIGAARSYEQYF. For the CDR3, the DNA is TGTGCCAGTAGTATAGGTGCAGCCCGGTCCTACGAGCAGTACTTC.

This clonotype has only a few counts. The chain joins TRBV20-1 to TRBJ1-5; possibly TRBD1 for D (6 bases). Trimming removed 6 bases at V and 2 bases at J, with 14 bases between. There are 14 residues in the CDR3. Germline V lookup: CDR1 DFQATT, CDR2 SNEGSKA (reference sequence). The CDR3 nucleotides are TGCAGTGCCGAACCGACAGGACGCAATCAGCCCCAGCATTTT. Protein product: CSAEPTGRNQPQHF.

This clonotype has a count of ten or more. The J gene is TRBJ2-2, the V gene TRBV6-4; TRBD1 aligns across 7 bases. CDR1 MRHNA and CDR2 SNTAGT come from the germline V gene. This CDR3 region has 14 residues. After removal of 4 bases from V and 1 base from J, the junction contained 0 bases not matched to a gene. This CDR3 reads CASSGDRNTGELFF. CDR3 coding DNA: TGTGCCAGCAGTGGGGACAGGAACACCGGGGAGCTGTTTTTT.

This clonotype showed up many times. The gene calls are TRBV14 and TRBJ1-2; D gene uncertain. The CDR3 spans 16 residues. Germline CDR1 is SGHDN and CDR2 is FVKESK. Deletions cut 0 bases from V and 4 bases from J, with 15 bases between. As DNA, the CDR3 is TGTGCCAGCAGCCAAGACCCAATACAGTACCCCTATGGCTACACCTTC. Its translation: CASSQDPIQYPYGYTF. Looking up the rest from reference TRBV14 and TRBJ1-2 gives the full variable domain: EAGVTQFPSHSVIEKGQTVTLRCDPISGHDNLYWYRRVMGKEIKFLLHFVKESKQDESGMPNNRFLAERTGGTYSTLKVQPAELEDSGVYFCASSQDPIQYPYGYTFGSGTRLTVV.

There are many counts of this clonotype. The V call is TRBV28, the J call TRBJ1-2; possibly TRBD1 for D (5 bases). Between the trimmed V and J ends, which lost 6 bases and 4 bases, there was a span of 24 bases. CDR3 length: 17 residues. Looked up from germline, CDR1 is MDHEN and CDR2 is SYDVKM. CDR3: CASSSTTKGWWGYGYTF. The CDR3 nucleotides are TGTGCCAGCAGCTCAACTACGAAGGGGTGGTGGGGCTATGGCTACACCTTC.

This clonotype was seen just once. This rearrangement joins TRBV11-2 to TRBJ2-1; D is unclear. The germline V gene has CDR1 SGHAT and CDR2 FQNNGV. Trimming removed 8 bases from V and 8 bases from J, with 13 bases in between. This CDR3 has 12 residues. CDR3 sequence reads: CASGHDQDEQFF. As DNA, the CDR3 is TGTGCCAGCGGCCATGACCAGGATGAGCAGTTCTTC.

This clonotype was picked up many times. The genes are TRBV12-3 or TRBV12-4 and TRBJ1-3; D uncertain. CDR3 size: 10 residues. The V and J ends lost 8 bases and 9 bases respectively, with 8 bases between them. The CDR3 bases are TGTGCCAGCGGTGAAGGCACCATATATTTT. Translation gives CASGEGTIYF.

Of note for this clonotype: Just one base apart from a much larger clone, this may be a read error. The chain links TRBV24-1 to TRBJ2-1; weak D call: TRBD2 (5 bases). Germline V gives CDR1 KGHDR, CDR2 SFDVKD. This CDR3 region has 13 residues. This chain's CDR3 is CAASDWEYNEQFF. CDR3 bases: TGTGCCGCCAGTGATTGGGAGTACAATGAGCAGTTCTTC.

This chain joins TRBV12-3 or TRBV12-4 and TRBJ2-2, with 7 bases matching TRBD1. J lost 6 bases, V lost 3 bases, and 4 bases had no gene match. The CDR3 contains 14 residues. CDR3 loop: CASSFSQGAGELFF. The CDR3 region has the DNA TGTGCCAGCAGTTTTTCTCAGGGGGCCGGGGAGCTGTTTTTT.

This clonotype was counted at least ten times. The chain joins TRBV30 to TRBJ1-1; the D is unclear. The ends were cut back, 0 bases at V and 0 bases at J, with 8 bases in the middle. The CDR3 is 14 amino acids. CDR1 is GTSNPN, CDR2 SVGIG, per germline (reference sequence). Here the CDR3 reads CAWSVVLMNTEAFF. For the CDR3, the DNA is TGTGCCTGGAGTGTTGTACTCATGAACACTGAAGCTTTCTTT.

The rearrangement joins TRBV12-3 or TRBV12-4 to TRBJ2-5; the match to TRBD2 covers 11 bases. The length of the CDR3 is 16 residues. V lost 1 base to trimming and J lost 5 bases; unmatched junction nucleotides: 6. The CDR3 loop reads CASSLGQLAGDETQYF. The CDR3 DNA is TGTGCCAGCAGTTTAGGACAACTAGCGGGGGATGAGACCCAGTACTTC.

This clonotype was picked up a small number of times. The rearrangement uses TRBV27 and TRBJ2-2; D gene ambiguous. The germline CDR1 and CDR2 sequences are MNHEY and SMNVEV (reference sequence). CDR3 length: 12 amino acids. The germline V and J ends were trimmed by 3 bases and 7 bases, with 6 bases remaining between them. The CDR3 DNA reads TGTGCCAGCAGTTTTTGGAACGGGGAGCTGTTTTTT. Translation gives CASSFWNGELFF.

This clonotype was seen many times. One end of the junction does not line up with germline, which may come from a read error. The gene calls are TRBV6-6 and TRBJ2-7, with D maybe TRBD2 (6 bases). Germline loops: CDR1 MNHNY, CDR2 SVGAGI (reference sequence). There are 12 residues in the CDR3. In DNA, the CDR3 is TGTGCCAGCAGTTCTCTTCGATGGGAGGTAGGCTTC. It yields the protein CASSSLRWEVGF.